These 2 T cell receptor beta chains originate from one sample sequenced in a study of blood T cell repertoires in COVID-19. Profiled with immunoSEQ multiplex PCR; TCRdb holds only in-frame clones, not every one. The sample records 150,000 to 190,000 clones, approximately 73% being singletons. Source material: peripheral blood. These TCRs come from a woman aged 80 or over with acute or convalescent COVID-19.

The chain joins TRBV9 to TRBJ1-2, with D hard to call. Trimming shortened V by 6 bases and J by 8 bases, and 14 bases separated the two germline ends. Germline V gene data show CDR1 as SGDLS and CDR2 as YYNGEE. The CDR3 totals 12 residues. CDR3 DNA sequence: TGTGCCAGCATCGTGCGGAGTTCGGGCTACACCTTC. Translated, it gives CASIVRSSGYTF.

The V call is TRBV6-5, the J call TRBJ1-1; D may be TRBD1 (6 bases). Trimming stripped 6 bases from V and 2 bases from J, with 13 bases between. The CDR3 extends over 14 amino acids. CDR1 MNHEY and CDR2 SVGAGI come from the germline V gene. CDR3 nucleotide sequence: TGTGCCAGCAGCATGGGACATAGTAACACTGAAGCTTTCTTT. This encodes CASSMGHSNTEAFF.